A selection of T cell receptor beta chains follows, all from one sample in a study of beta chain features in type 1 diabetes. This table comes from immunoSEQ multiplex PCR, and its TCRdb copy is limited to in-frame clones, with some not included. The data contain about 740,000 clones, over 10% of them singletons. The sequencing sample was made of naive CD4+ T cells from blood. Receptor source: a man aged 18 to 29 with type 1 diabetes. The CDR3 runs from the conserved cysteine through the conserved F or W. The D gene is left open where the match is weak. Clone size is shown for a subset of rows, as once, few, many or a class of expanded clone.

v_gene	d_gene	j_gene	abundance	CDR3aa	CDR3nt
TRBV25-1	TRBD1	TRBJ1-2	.	CASSELDRGQGGDGYTF	TGTGCCAGCAGTGAACTCGATAGGGGACAGGGTGGAGATGGCTACACCTTC
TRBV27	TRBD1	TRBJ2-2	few	CASRPGTGKAGELFF	TGTGCCAGCAGACCCGGGACAGGGAAAGCCGGGGAGCTGTTTTTT
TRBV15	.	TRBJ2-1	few	CATSRAPGTTRNEQFF	TGTGCCACCAGCAGAGCCCCCGGGACCACAAGGAATGAGCAGTTCTTC
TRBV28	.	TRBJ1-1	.	CASSVPGGGGNTEAFF	TGTGCCAGCAGTGTTCCCGGGGGAGGGGGAAACACTGAAGCTTTCTTT
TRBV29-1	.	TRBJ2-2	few	CSVHLGVERELFF	TGCAGCGTTCATTTGGGCGTAGAGAGGGAGCTGTTTTTT
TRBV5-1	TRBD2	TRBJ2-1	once	CASSLRIPTSRGEQFF	TGCGCCAGCAGCTTGAGGATCCCGACTAGCCGGGGTGAGCAGTTCTTC
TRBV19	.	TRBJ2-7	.	CASSIAGPYEQYF	TGTGCCAGTAGTATAGCAGGACCTTACGAGCAGTACTTC
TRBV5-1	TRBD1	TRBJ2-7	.	CASGSTGVPSGEQYF	TGCGCCAGCGGGTCGACAGGGGTCCCCTCCGGCGAGCAGTACTTC
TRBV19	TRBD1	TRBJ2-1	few	CASSMKQGLDEQFF	TGTGCCAGTAGTATGAAACAGGGGCTCGATGAGCAGTTCTTC
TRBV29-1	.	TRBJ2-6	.	CSVESPSGANVLTF	TGCAGCGTTGAATCCCCCTCTGGGGCCAACGTCCTGACTTTC
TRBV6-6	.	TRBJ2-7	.	CASTRQGPSSYEQYF	TGTGCCAGCACCCGCCAGGGGCCCAGCTCCTACGAGCAGTACTTC
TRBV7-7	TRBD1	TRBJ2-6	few	CASSLGQGHGSGANVLTF	TGTGCTAGCAGCTTAGGACAGGGGCATGGCTCTGGGGCCAACGTCCTGACTTTC
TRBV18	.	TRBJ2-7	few	CASSPFDSRGGEQYF	TGTGCCAGCTCCCCGTTCGACAGCCGGGGCGGCGAGCAGTACTTC
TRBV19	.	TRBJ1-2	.	CASRPRNYGYTF	TGTGCCAGTAGGCCACGAAACTATGGCTACACCTTC
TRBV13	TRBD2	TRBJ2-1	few	CASSPQAGVADKSYNEQFF	TGTGCCAGCAGCCCCCAGGCGGGGGTCGCCGATAAATCCTACAATGAGCAGTTCTTC
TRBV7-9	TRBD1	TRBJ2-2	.	CASRNRQGPPQHTGELFF	TGTGCCAGCAGGAACCGACAGGGACCTCCCCAACACACCGGGGAGCTGTTTTTT
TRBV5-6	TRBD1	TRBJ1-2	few	CASSRDRAYGYTF	TGTGCCAGCAGCCGGGACAGGGCCTATGGCTACACCTTC
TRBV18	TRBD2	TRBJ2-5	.	CASSADGGALETQYF	TGTGCCAGCTCAGCAGACGGGGGGGCCTTGGAGACCCAGTACTTC
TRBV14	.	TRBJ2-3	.	CASRPTGFTDTQYF	TGTGCCAGCAGACCGACAGGATTCACAGATACGCAGTATTTT
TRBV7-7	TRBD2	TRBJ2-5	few	CASSLGRGGETQYF	TGTGCTAGCAGCTTAGGGAGGGGAGGTGAGACCCAGTACTTC
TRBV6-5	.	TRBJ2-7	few	CASSYRLTYEQYF	TGTGCCAGCAGTTATCGCCTAACCTACGAGCAGTACTTC
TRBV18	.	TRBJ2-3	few	CASSQDRDFTDTQYF	TGTGCCAGCTCACAGGACAGAGACTTCACAGATACGCAGTATTTT
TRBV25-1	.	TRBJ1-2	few	CASSLPGSLDYGYTF	TGTGCCAGCAGTCTCCCTGGGAGTCTGGACTATGGCTACACCTTC
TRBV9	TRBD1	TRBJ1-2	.	CASSVEGGFRGYTF	TGTGCCAGCAGCGTAGAAGGGGGCTTTCGTGGCTACACCTTC
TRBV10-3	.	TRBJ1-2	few	CAIMALAGYTF	TGTGCCATCATGGCCTTAGCGGGCTACACCTTC
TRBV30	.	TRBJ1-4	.	CAWRSMRWSEEKLFF	TGTGCCTGGAGATCTATGCGCTGGTCCGAGGAAAAACTGTTTTTT
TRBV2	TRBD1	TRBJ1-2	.	CASTPDGDRGAYGYTF	TGTGCCAGCACCCCGGACGGGGACAGAGGGGCCTATGGCTACACCTTC
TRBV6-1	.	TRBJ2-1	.	CASSDLAATYNEQFF	TGTGCCAGCAGTGATTTGGCAGCTACTTACAATGAGCAGTTCTTC
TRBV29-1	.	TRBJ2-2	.	CSVEIRRGAGELFF	TGCAGCGTTGAAATTCGCCGGGGAGCCGGGGAGCTGTTTTTT
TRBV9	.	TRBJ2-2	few	CASSALWENTGELFF	TGTGCCAGCAGCGCACTCTGGGAGAACACCGGGGAGCTGTTTTTT
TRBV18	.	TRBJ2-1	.	CASSPLASVEQFF	TGTGCCAGCTCACCCTTGGCCTCCGTGGAGCAGTTCTTC
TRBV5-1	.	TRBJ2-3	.	CASSLAVQTSTDTQYF	TGCGCCAGCAGCTTGGCCGTACAGACTAGCACAGATACGCAGTATTTT
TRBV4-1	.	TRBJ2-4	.	CASSQDSRAKNIQYF	TGCGCCAGCAGCCAAGATAGCCGAGCCAAAAACATTCAGTACTTC